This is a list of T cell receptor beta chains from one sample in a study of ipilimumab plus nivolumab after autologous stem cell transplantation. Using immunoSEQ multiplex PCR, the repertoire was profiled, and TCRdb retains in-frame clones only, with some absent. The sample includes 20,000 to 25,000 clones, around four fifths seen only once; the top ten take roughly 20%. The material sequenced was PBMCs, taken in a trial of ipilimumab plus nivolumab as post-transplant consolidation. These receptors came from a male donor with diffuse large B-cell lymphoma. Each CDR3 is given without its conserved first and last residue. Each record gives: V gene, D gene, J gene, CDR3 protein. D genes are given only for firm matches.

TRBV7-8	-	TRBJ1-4	ASSLEPANNEKLF
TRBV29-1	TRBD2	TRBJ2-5	SVDGGGTSGGTSQETQY
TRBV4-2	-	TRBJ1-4	ASSQARESTAPEKLF
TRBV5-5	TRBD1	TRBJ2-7	ASSLTRDRAIYEQY
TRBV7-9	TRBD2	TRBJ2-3	ASSPATISGGKDTQY
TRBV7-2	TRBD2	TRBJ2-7	ASSHSAGGYEQY
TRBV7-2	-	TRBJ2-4	ASSPFRLAKNIQY
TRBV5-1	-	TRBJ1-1	ASSLELGTNTEAF
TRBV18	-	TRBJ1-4	ASSPPMGEKLF
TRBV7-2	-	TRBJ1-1	ASSLLSLPNTEAF
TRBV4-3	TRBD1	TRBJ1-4	ASSSRLAGGGEKLF
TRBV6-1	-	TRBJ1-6	ASSQDQDSHNSPLH
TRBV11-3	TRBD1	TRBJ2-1	ASSSSGTGSYNEQF
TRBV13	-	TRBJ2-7	ASSLPQGEKSEQY
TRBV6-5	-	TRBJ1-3	ASSYSGTRGNTIY
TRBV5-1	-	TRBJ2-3	ASKRDLRVDTQY
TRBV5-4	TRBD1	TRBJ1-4	ASSRDRVGLEKLF
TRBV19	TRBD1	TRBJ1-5	AARTGRNQPQH
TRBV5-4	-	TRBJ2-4	ASSLRSQGAKNIQY
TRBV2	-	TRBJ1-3	ASSVGNTGNTIY
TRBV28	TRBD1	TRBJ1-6	AFGQGFNSPLH
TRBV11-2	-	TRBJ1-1	ASSFKGAEAF
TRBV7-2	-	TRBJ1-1	ASSLGGSENTEAF
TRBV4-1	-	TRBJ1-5	ASSQAVVRGPQPQH
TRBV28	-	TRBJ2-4	ASSFGINIQY
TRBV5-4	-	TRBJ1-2	ASSLAGGSLYGYT
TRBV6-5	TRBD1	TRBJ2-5	ASSYSVSGGAETQY
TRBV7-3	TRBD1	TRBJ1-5	ASSMDRNQPQH
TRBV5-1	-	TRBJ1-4	ASSLEGVGEKLF
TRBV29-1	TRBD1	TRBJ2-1	SVPRDRTYNEQF
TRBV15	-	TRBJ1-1	ATSRDSYAEAF
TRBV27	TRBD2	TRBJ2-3	ASRKRGYTDTQY
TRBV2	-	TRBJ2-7	ASSLGRGPWDEQY
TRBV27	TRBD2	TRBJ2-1	AAFSGSHYNEQF
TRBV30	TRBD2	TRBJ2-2	AWSMGLAGGTGELF
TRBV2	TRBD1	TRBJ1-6	ASSGGDSLSPLH
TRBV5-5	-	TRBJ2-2	ASSSTPHGELF
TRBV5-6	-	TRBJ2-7	ASSLYYEQY
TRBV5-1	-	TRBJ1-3	ASSSMVDQGSGNTIY
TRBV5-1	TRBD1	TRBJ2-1	ASSLIGQGNEQF
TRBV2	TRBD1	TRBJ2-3	ASESTDRTLLTDTQY
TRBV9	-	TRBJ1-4	ASSVGWGEGAEKLF
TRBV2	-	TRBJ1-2	AGQRRDTQLGGYT
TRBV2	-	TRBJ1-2	ASNWDTGNYGYT
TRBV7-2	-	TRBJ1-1	ASSLEAGGFNTEAF
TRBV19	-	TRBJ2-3	ASSIETIFSTDTQY
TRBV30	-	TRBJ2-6	AWSVIAGANVLT
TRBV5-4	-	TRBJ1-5	ASSYEQGPQH
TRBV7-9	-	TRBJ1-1	ASSLEGEAEAF
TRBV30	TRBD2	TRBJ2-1	ASQSGGASYNEQF
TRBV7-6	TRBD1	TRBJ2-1	ASSLRTGDSLNEQF
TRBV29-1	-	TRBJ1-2	SVGQTGYGYT
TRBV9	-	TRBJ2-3	ASSVSSTDTQY
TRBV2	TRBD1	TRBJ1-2	ASRITGDYGYT
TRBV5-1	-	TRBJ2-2	ASSYGGNTGELF